Presented here are 6 T cell receptor beta chains from one specimen sequenced in a study of blood T cells in healthy people across ages. Combining a sample-barcoded 5' primer with a J-beta primer mix, a second PCR ran for roughly 7 to 12 cycles. One entry per CDR3 protein, called by TCRdb with MiXCR from the 5' RACE reads. The sample shows 1.6 million or so distinct CDR3 sequences, almost 35% of them seen only once. The material sequenced was blood. These receptor sequences come from a woman between 25 and 40 years old in good health.

This clonotype was seen repeatedly, ten times or more. The CDR3 here is CATGGTYLSDTQYF. The CDR3 region has the DNA TGCGCCACCGGTGGGACCTATCTTTCAGATACGCAGTATTTT. The chain joins TRBV5-1 to TRBJ2-3, with D perhaps TRBD1 or TRBD2 (5 bases each). Germline-derived CDR1 and CDR2 are SGHRS and YFSETQ. The CDR3 spans 14 residues. V dropped 9 bases and J dropped 4 bases, with 18 bases sitting between them.

A single count supports this clonotype. The gene calls are TRBV10-3 and TRBJ2-5, with no clear D. Deletions cut 3 bases from V and 4 bases from J, with 9 bases between. Germline loops: CDR1 ENHRY, CDR2 SYGVKD. The CDR3 sequence is 13 residues long. DNA for the CDR3: TGTGCCATCAGTGATGGGATGGTAGAGACCCAGTACTTC. This translates into CAISDGMVETQYF.

This clonotype was counted a few times. The rearrangement links TRBV27 to TRBJ2-7, with a weak D call TRBD1 (5 bases). The germline V gene has CDR1 MNHEY and CDR2 SMNVEV (reference sequence). Trimming left V 4 bases short and J 6 bases short, with 13 bases between. The CDR3 covers 13 residues. Here the CDR3 reads CASSSPPRAEQYF. CDR3 sequence (DNA): TGTGCCAGCAGTTCCCCACCCAGGGCCGAGCAGTACTTC.

This clonotype was detected only once. A junction boundary mismatches the germline segment, possibly from a read error. V and J are TRBV7-9 and TRBJ1-2, with D hard to call. Looked up from germline, CDR1 is SEHNR and CDR2 is FQNEAQ (reference sequence). The CDR3 sequence is 15 residues long. The CDR3 sequence: CASSLAAANNHGYTF. The CDR3 DNA is TGTGCCAGCAGCTTAGCGGCAGCTAATAACCATGGCTACACCTTC.

The chain is built from TRBV6-1 and TRBJ1-2; 8 nucleotides align to TRBD1. The CDR3 runs 13 residues. The junction had 6 bases not matched to a gene; V was cut back by 8 bases and J by 4 bases. Germline V gives CDR1 MNHNS, CDR2 SASEGT. The CDR3 region has the DNA TGTGCCAGCGTACACACAGGGGGCTATGGCTACACCTTC. Encoded protein: CASVHTGGYGYTF.

The J gene is TRBJ2-4, the V gene TRBV20-1; TRBD1 might be the D (6 bases). The DNA matches TRBJ2-7 better at its end, which makes the J call doubtful. CDR3 length: 15 residues. Per germline, CDR1 DFQATT and CDR2 SNEGSKA (reference sequence). The CDR3: CSARDRRQGSHEQYF. The CDR3 nucleotides are TGCAGTGCTAGAGATCGTCGGCAGGGGTCCCACGAGCAGTACTTC.